This is a list of T cell receptor beta chains from one sample in a study of long-term antiretroviral therapy in people with HIV. Using immunoSEQ multiplex PCR, the repertoire was profiled, and TCRdb retains in-frame clones only, with some absent. The sample includes around 19,000 clones, over 70% seen only once; the top ten take around 8.9%. The sample in question was unsorted PBMCs, obtained 1.2 years after starting antiretroviral therapy. All receptors come from a middle-aged woman with HIV. Both conserved end residues are part of each CDR3. The D gene is left open where the match is weak. The size of a clone is reported for some rows only, either as once, few or many, or as a class for expanded clones.

size: -; V: TRBV6-5; J: TRBJ2-3; D: -; CDR3: CASSYAGSSGDTQYF; DNA: TGTGCCAGCAGTTACGCGGGGTCGTCCGGGGATACGCAGTATTTT
size: -; V: TRBV6-4; J: TRBJ2-1; D: TRBD2; CDR3: CASSETGLGYNEQFF; DNA: TGTGCCAGCAGTGAGACGGGACTAGGGTACAATGAGCAGTTCTTC
size: -; V: TRBV18; J: TRBJ2-7; D: TRBD1; CDR3: CASSSTGTGSYEQYF; DNA: TGTGCCAGCTCATCCACCGGGACAGGGTCGTACGAGCAGTACTTC
size: -; V: TRBV18; J: TRBJ2-7; D: -; CDR3: CASSPPASRYEQYF; DNA: TGTGCCAGCTCACCACCGGCTAGCCGGTACGAGCAGTACTTC
size: -; V: TRBV6-5; J: TRBJ2-6; D: -; CDR3: CASRQTSGANVLTF; DNA: TGTGCCAGCAGGCAGACCTCTGGGGCCAACGTCCTGACTTTC
size: -; V: TRBV11-2; J: TRBJ2-3; D: -; CDR3: CASSALGTSTDTQYF; DNA: TGTGCCAGCAGCGCCTTAGGGACTAGCACAGATACGCAGTATTTT
size: -; V: TRBV4-1; J: TRBJ2-7; D: TRBD1; CDR3: CASSQERGTGSLTYEQYF; DNA: TGCGCCAGCAGCCAAGAAAGAGGGACAGGTTCACTTACCTACGAGCAGTACTTC
size: -; V: TRBV10-3; J: TRBJ2-5; D: -; CDR3: CAIRLGEGEETQYF; DNA: TGTGCCATCAGATTGGGGGAAGGTGAAGAGACCCAGTACTTC
size: -; V: TRBV27; J: TRBJ2-3; D: TRBD2; CDR3: CASRWLAGGDTQYF; DNA: TGTGCCAGCAGGTGGCTAGCGGGGGGGGATACGCAGTATTTT
size: few; V: TRBV6-1; J: TRBJ1-2; D: -; CDR3: CASSSTGFNGYTF; DNA: TGTGCCAGCAGCTCTACAGGGTTTAATGGCTACACCTTC
size: -; V: TRBV4-3; J: TRBJ2-6; D: -; CDR3: CASSQALSGANVLTF; DNA: TGCGCCAGCAGCCAAGCACTATCTGGGGCCAACGTCCTGACTTTC
size: -; V: TRBV20-1; J: TRBJ2-5; D: -; CDR3: CSAIDETQYF; DNA: TGCAGTGCCATCGACGAGACCCAGTACTTC
size: -; V: TRBV5-1; J: TRBJ2-7; D: TRBD1; CDR3: CATSQGGEQYF; DNA: TGCGCCACATCACAGGGGGGCGAGCAGTACTTC
size: -; V: TRBV30; J: TRBJ2-3; D: -; CDR3: CASGSGADTQYF; DNA: TGTGCCTCAGGGTCCGGTGCAGATACGCAGTATTTT
size: -; V: TRBV6-5; J: TRBJ1-2; D: -; CDR3: CASGRNYGYTF; DNA: TGTGCCAGCGGACGAAACTATGGCTACACCTTC
size: once; V: TRBV10-3; J: TRBJ2-5; D: -; CDR3: CAISEGGETQYF; DNA: TGTGCCATCAGTGAGGGGGGGGAGACCCAGTACTTC
size: -; V: TRBV10-3; J: TRBJ1-1; D: -; CDR3: CAISESVTEAFF; DNA: TGTGCCATCAGTGAGTCGGTGACTGAAGCTTTCTTT
size: -; V: TRBV13; J: TRBJ2-7; D: -; CDR3: CASSLGQGLAAYEQYF; DNA: TGTGCCAGCAGCTTAGGACAGGGATTGGCGGCCTACGAGCAGTACTTC
size: -; V: TRBV7-9; J: TRBJ1-3; D: -; CDR3: CASSLIQGNTIYF; DNA: TGTGCCAGCAGCTTAATCCAGGGAAACACCATATATTTT
size: -; V: TRBV6-5; J: TRBJ1-5; D: TRBD1; CDR3: CASSPTRTGRQPQHF; DNA: TGTGCCAGCAGTCCGACTCGGACAGGCCGCCAGCCCCAGCATTTT
size: -; V: TRBV20-1; J: TRBJ2-3; D: -; CDR3: CSATTTDTQYF; DNA: TGCAGTGCGACGACCACAGATACGCAGTATTTT
size: -; V: TRBV4-3; J: TRBJ2-1; D: TRBD2; CDR3: CASSHPQHGMREYNEQFF; DNA: TGCGCCAGCAGCCACCCCCAACACGGGATGCGGGAGTACAATGAGCAGTTCTTC
size: -; V: TRBV19; J: TRBJ2-1; D: TRBD2; CDR3: CASSIRPSGGLYNEQFF; DNA: TGTGCCAGTAGTATAAGGCCTAGCGGGGGCCTATACAATGAGCAGTTCTTC
size: -; V: TRBV30; J: TRBJ1-3; D: -; CDR3: CAWSVGGGLDTIYF; DNA: TGTGCCTGGAGTGTAGGCGGGGGGCTGGACACCATATATTTT
size: -; V: TRBV6-5; J: TRBJ1-1; D: -; CDR3: CATSYSERTEAFF; DNA: TGTGCCACCTCTTACTCGGAGAGGACTGAAGCTTTCTTT
size: -; V: TRBV2; J: TRBJ2-7; D: -; CDR3: CASTGFPSYEQYF; DNA: TGTGCCAGCACTGGATTCCCCTCCTACGAGCAGTACTTC
size: -; V: TRBV4-3; J: TRBJ2-6; D: -; CDR3: CASSQDRPMGANVLTF; DNA: TGCGCCAGCAGCCAAGATAGGCCCATGGGGGCCAACGTCCTGACTTTC
size: few; V: TRBV2; J: TRBJ1-1; D: -; CDR3: CASSEVDSTEAFF; DNA: TGTGCCAGCAGTGAGGTGGACAGCACTGAAGCTTTCTTT
size: once; V: TRBV6-6; J: TRBJ2-7; D: -; CDR3: CASSYSMAATYEQYF; DNA: TGTGCCAGCAGTTACTCGATGGCCGCCACCTACGAGCAGTACTTC
size: -; V: TRBV6-1; J: TRBJ2-7; D: TRBD2; CDR3: CASSEERGETSYEQYF; DNA: TGTGCCAGCAGTGAAGAGCGGGGTGAGACTTCCTACGAGCAGTACTTC
size: -; V: TRBV6-4; J: TRBJ2-5; D: -; CDR3: CASSATGLQARETQYF; DNA: TGTGCCAGCAGCGCAACGGGACTTCAGGCTCGGGAGACCCAGTACTTC
size: -; V: TRBV9; J: TRBJ2-1; D: -; CDR3: CASSVEGGVVRLGDYNEQFF; DNA: TGTGCCAGCAGCGTAGAAGGGGGGGTGGTGCGGCTAGGCGACTACAATGAGCAGTTCTTC
size: -; V: TRBV13; J: TRBJ1-1; D: -; CDR3: CASSYLGKNTEAFF; DNA: TGTGCCAGCAGTTATCTCGGGAAGAACACTGAAGCTTTCTTT
size: -; V: TRBV7-9; J: TRBJ2-7; D: TRBD2; CDR3: CASSLYRDYLGEQYF; DNA: TGTGCCAGCAGCTTATATCGGGACTACCTAGGGGAGCAGTACTTC
size: -; V: TRBV28; J: TRBJ1-4; D: -; CDR3: CASSLWQGDEKLFF; DNA: TGTGCCAGCAGTTTATGGCAGGGAGATGAAAAACTGTTTTTT
size: -; V: TRBV6-6; J: TRBJ2-7; D: -; CDR3: CASSYTGSYEQYF; DNA: TGTGCCAGCAGTTACACCGGGAGCTACGAGCAGTACTTC